This T cell receptor beta chain was sequenced in a study of PD-1 blockade in classical Hodgkin lymphoma. Profiled with immunoSEQ multiplex PCR; TCRdb holds only in-frame clones, not every one. The profile shows some 30,000 clones, over 55% of them singletons. Exposure to brentuximab vedotin varied, and each patient had relapsed following autologous stem cell transplantation. The clonotype comes from a human donor with classical Hodgkin lymphoma. The sample consisted of peripheral blood mononuclear cells (PBMCs), taken before the second cycle of nivolumab.

The CDR3 sequence: CASSQGLTGVNYGYTF. The CDR3 nucleotides are TGCGCCAGCAGCCAAGGGCTAACAGGGGTTAACTATGGCTACACCTTC. The chain joins TRBV4-3 to TRBJ1-2, with TRBD1 identical over 7 bases. The germline V gene has CDR1 LGHNA and CDR2 YSLEER. V shed 1 base and J 1 base; nucleotides not matched to a gene: 6. The CDR3 is made up of 16 amino acids.